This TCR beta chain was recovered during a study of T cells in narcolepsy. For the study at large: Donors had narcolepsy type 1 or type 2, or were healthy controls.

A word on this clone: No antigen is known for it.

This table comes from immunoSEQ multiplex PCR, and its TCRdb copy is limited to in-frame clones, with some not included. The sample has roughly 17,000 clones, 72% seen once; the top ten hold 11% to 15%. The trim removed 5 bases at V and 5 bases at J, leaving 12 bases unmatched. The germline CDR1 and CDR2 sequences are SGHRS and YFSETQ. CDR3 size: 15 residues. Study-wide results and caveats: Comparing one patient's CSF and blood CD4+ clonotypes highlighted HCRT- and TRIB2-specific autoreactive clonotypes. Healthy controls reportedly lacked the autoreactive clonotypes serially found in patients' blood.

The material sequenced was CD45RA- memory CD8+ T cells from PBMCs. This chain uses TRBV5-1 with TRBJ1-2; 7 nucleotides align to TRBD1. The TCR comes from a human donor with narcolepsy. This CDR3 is CASSLVRTGLYGYTF. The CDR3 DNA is TGCGCCAGCAGTCTAGTTCGGACAGGCTTATATGGCTACACCTTC.